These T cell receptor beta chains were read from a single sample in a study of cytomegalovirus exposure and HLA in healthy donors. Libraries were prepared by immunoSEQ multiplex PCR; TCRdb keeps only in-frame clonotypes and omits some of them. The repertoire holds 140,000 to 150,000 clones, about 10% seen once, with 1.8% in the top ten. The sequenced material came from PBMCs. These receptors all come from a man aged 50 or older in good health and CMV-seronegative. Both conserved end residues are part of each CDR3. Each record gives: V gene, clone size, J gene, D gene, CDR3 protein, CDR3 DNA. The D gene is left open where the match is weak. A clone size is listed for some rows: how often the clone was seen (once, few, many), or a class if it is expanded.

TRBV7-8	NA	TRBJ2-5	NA	CASSLVWQGGRETQYF	TGTGCCAGCAGCTTAGTCTGGCAGGGGGGCCGGGAGACCCAGTACTTC
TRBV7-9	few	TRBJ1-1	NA	CASSLDTGSTEAFF	TGTGCCAGCAGCTTAGACACAGGGTCCACTGAAGCTTTCTTT
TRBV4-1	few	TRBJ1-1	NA	CASSQGSVNAFF	TGCGCCAGCAGCCAAGGTAGCGTGAATGCTTTCTTT
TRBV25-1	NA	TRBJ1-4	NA	CASSDLGFGSEKLFF	TGTGCCAGCAGTGATTTAGGCTTCGGGAGTGAAAAACTGTTTTTT
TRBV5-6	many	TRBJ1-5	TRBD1	CASSRDRREPQHF	TGTGCCAGCAGCCGGGACAGAAGGGAGCCCCAGCATTTT
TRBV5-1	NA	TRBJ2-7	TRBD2	CASSLREGPPSYEQYF	TGCGCCAGCAGCTTGAGGGAGGGGCCCCCCTCCTACGAGCAGTACTTC
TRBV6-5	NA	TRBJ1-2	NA	CASSYDRQAPYGYTF	TGTGCCAGCAGTTACGATAGACAGGCCCCTTATGGCTACACCTTC
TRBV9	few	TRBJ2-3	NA	CASSVGWGLADTQYF	TGTGCCAGCAGCGTAGGTTGGGGGCTGGCAGATACGCAGTATTTT
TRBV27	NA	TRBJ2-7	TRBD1	CASSPRQGAKEQYF	TGTGCCAGCAGTCCTCGGCAGGGGGCTAAAGAGCAGTACTTC
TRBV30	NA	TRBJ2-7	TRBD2	CAWNSGEGEQYF	TGTGCCTGGAATAGCGGGGAGGGGGAGCAGTACTTC
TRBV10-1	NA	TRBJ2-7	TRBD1	CASTPGQGSVSDEQYF	TGCGCCAGTACCCCGGGACAGGGGAGTGTAAGCGACGAGCAGTACTTC
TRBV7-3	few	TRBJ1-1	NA	CASSSGGRTEAFF	TGTGCCAGCAGCTCCGGGGGGAGAACTGAAGCTTTCTTT
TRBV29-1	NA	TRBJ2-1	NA	CSVEDDLGGNEQFF	TGCAGCGTTGAAGACGACTTGGGTGGGAATGAGCAGTTCTTC
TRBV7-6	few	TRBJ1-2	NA	CASSLGRGGGGYTF	TGTGCCAGCAGCTTAGGACGTGGGGGCGGTGGCTACACCTTC
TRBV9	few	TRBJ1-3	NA	CASSVDTSGNTIYF	TGTGCCAGCAGCGTAGACACCTCTGGAAACACCATATATTTT
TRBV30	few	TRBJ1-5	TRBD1	CAWSGGQAYSNQPQHF	TGTGCCTGGAGTGGGGGACAGGCCTATAGCAATCAGCCCCAGCATTTT
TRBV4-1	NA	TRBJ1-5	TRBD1	CASSQDLRRVVIRDSQPQHF	TGCGCCAGCAGCCAAGATCTTCGAAGGGTGGTAATTAGGGACAGTCAGCCCCAGCATTTT
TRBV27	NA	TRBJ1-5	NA	CASNSVGFESNQPQHF	TGTGCCAGCAACTCGGTCGGGTTCGAAAGCAATCAGCCCCAGCATTTT
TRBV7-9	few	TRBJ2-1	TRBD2	CASSSSGRAVSEQFF	TGTGCCAGCAGCTCTAGCGGGAGGGCGGTATCTGAGCAGTTCTTC
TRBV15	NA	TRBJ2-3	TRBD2	CATSRGLAGVADTQYF	TGTGCCACCAGCAGAGGGCTAGCGGGAGTCGCAGATACGCAGTATTTT
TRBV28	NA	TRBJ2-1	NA	CASSSTAAGSYNEQFF	TGTGCCAGCAGTTCCACCGCAGCAGGCTCCTACAATGAGCAGTTCTTC
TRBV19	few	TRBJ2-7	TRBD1	CASTPTGGIYEQYF	TGTGCCAGTACCCCGACAGGGGGTATCTACGAGCAGTACTTC
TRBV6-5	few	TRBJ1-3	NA	CASSYRGGNTIYF	TGTGCCAGCAGTTATAGGGGAGGAAACACCATATATTTT
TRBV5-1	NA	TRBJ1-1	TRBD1	CASSFNGQAEAFF	TGCGCCAGCAGCTTCAACGGACAGGCTGAAGCTTTCTTT
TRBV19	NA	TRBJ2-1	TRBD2	CASPIGTSGRGSYNEQFF	TGTGCCAGCCCTATCGGGACTAGCGGGAGGGGCTCCTACAATGAGCAGTTCTTC
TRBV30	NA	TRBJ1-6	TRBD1	CAWSASDRDGLVVGYNSPLHF	TGTGCCTGGAGTGCTTCGGACAGGGATGGTTTAGTAGTAGGATATAATTCACCCCTCCACTTT
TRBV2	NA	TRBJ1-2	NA	CASSERQVYGYTF	TGTGCCAGCAGTGAGAGACAGGTCTATGGCTACACCTTC
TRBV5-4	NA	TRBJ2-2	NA	CASSLAQRGGGTGELFF	TGTGCCAGCAGCTTGGCCCAGCGGGGAGGGGGTACCGGGGAGCTGTTTTTT